This TCR beta chain was sequenced in a study of graft-versus-host responses after intestinal transplantation. TCRdb keeps only in-frame clones here, not all; method: immunoSEQ multiplex PCR. The sample holds tens of thousands of clones; approximately 94% are singletons and the top ten take approximately 2%. With regard to this clone: The antigen remains undetermined.

The source was unstimulated CD8+ T cells sorted from spleen or lymph node cells, collected before intestinal transplant. The receptor was derived from a human donor who received an intestinal transplant.

The CDR3 region has the DNA TGTGCCAGCAGTCCCCTGCGGGGGGTTAGCACAGATACGCAGTATTTT. Its protein is CASSPLRGVSTDTQYF. V is TRBV2 and J is TRBJ2-3; TRBD2 agrees at 8 bases. J was trimmed by 0 bases and V by 5 bases; bases with no gene match: 7. Germline V gene data show CDR1 as SNHLY and CDR2 as FYNNEI. The CDR3 covers 16 residues. The complete variable domain, with remaining parts taken from reference TRBV2 and TRBJ2-3, reads EPEVTQTPSHQVTQMGQEVILRCVPISNHLYFYWYRQILGQKVEFLVSFYNNEISEKSEIFDDQFSVERPDGSNFTLKIRSTKLEDSAMYFCASSPLRGVSTDTQYFGPGTRLTVL.